This T cell receptor (beta chain) came from a study of T-cell memory formation after mild COVID-19. The wider study: Clusters were largely donor specific.

Constant-segment primers served in 5'RACE that generated TCR alpha and TCR beta cDNA libraries bearing sample barcodes and UMIs. MiXCR, run by TCRdb on the 5' RACE reads, gives a single entry per CDR3 protein. The table lists 400,000 to 550,000 distinct CDR3 sequences, about 23% of them singletons, with approximately 12% in the top ten. V was clipped by 4 bases and J by 0 bases, with 10 bases between them. The V gene's germline CDR1 is SEHNR and CDR2 FQNEAQ (reference sequence). The CDR3 is 16 residues long. The chain has TRBV7-9 and TRBJ2-6; D may be TRBD2 (5 bases). The sequencing sample was made of PBMCs or a T cell subset sorted from them (not recorded which). The TCR sequence derives from an adult woman who had mild COVID-19 (a few samples of this study predate the infection). Cell type and time point are not known. The CDR3 here is CASSSTRASGANVLTF. DNA of the CDR3: TGTGCCAGCAGCTCCACTAGGGCCTCTGGGGCCAACGTCCTGACTTTC. The whole variable domain, filled in from reference TRBV7-9 and TRBJ2-6, reads DTGVSQNPRHKITKRGQNVTFRCDPISEHNRLYWYRQTLGQGPEFLTYFQNEAQLEKSRLLSDRFSAERPKGSFSTLEIQRTEQGDSAMYLCASSSTRASGANVLTFGAGSRLTVL.